These 21 T cell receptor beta chains originate from one sample sequenced in a study of T cell responses to AZD1222 COVID-19 vaccine. Sequencing was performed with immunoSEQ multiplex PCR; in TCRdb, only in-frame clones are kept and a portion is missing. This table has about 100,000 clones, 80% to 95% appearing once. This material consisted of peripheral blood, taken on day 0 of AZD1222 vaccination. These receptor sequences come from an adult in good health.

The rearrangement uses TRBV11-2 and TRBJ1-1; D remains unclear. The CDR3 contains 14 residues. Germline loops: CDR1 SGHAT, CDR2 FQNNGV. Trimming cost V 5 bases and J 2 bases, with 12 bases left between them. The CDR3 here is CASSLSIHNTEAFF. The DNA for the CDR3 is TGTGCCAGCAGCCTAAGCATACACAACACTGAAGCTTTCTTT.

The gene calls are TRBV12-3 or TRBV12-4 and TRBJ2-1, with D uncertain. The CDR3 sequence is 13 residues long. V was pared by 5 bases and J by 2 bases, with 7 bases between. The CDR3 DNA reads as TGTGCCAGCAGTCGAAGCGCCTACAATGAGCAGTTCTTC. Residues: CASSRSAYNEQFF.

J is TRBJ2-7 and V is TRBV5-1; no firm D call. The CDR3 has 12 amino acids. CDR1 and CDR2 (germline): SGHRS, YFSETQ. V dropped 3 bases and J dropped 5 bases, with 9 bases sitting between them. In DNA form, the CDR3 reads TGCGCCAGCAGCTCGATGATTGACGAGCAGTACTTC. Protein sequence: CASSSMIDEQYF.

The gene calls are TRBV4-1 and TRBJ2-1; D is unclear. The V gene's germline CDR1 is MGHRA and CDR2 YSYEKL. V dropped 0 bases and J dropped 0 bases, with 18 bases sitting between them. This CDR3 contains 19 residues. Here the CDR3 DNA reads TGCGCCAGCAGCCAAGAAATCTGGTATGGCGTTTACTCCTACAATGAGCAGTTCTTC. Translation gives CASSQEIWYGVYSYNEQFF.

With respect to this clone: Since a much larger clone is just one base distant, this may be a read error. V and J are TRBV9 and TRBJ1-5; 9 nucleotides agree with TRBD1. Germline CDR1 reads SGDLS; CDR2 reads YYNGEE. V lost 0 bases to trimming and J lost 5 bases; unmatched junction nucleotides: 0. The CDR3 has 14 residues. The CDR3 protein is CASSVGTGDQPQHF. The CDR3, as DNA: TGTGCCAGCAGCGTAGGGACAGGGGATCAGCCCCAGCATTTT.

This clone appeared a single time. The CDR3 bases are TGTGCCAGCAGTCCCTACAGGGGAAAGGTATCCTCCTACAATGAGCAGTTCTTC. It specifies CASSPYRGKVSSYNEQFF. The rearrangement uses TRBV2 and TRBJ2-1; 7 bases fit TRBD1. This CDR3 has 18 residues. CDR1 is SNHLY and CDR2 is FYNNEI in the germline V gene. Trimming removed 5 bases from V and 0 bases from J; junction bases left unmatched: 13.

The rearrangement joins TRBV10-3 to TRBJ1-5; no clear D gene. CDR1 ENHRY and CDR2 SYGVKD come from the germline V gene. Trimming took 2 bases from V and 9 from J, leaving 8 bases between them. CDR3 length: 12 amino acids. In DNA form, the CDR3 reads TGTGCCATCAGTGAGCAGCCCAGGCCCCAGCATTTT. This translates into CAISEQPRPQHF.

The chain employs TRBV12-3 or TRBV12-4 and TRBJ1-1; D gene ambiguous. CDR3 length: 13 residues. The V and J ends lost 3 bases and 2 bases respectively, with 7 bases between them. In nucleotides, the CDR3 is TGTGCCAGCAGTTTGAACAGCAACACTGAAGCTTTCTTT. Translation gives CASSLNSNTEAFF.

V and J are TRBV5-1 and TRBJ1-1; D is uncertain. V gave up 4 bases and J gave up 0 bases, with 10 bases separating them. CDR3 length: 14 amino acids. CDR1 is SGHRS and CDR2 is YFSETQ in the germline V gene. CDR3: CASSLRIMNTEAFF. The DNA for the CDR3 is TGCGCCAGCAGCCTCAGGATCATGAACACTGAAGCTTTCTTT.

The chain recombines TRBV7-3 with TRBJ2-3; the D gene is possibly TRBD2 (6 bases). V lost 5 bases and J lost 1, with 10 bases in between. Germline loops: CDR1 SGHTA, CDR2 FQGTGA. The CDR3 sequence is 14 residues long. The CDR3 region has the DNA TGTGCCAGCAGCCGTGTAGCGGGCACAGATACGCAGTATTTT. Translating it yields CASSRVAGTDTQYF.

The chain recombines TRBV12-3 or TRBV12-4 with TRBJ1-1; D is unresolved. Trimming removed 1 base from V and 2 bases from J, with 5 bases in between. CDR3 size: 13 residues. The CDR3 DNA sequence: TGTGCCAGCAGTTTAGGGGTTAACACTGAAGCTTTCTTT. Translation: CASSLGVNTEAFF.

This chain connects TRBV29-1 to TRBJ2-6; D not resolved. Germline V gene sequence: CDR1 SQVTM, CDR2 ANQGSEA. Trimming removed 2 bases from V and 0 bases from J, with 8 bases in between. CDR3 length: 15 residues. The CDR3 reads CSVELARSGANVLTF. For the CDR3, the DNA is TGCAGCGTTGAACTCGCTCGCTCTGGGGCCAACGTCCTGACTTTC.

The rearrangement links TRBV6-5 to TRBJ2-7; D not certain. The ends were cut back, 5 bases at V and 3 bases at J, with 11 bases in the middle. Per the germline V gene, CDR1 is MNHEY and CDR2 is SVGAGI. The CDR3 length is 13 residues. In DNA, the CDR3 is TGTGCCAGCAGTCCTGTGACACACTACGAGCAGTACTTC. This sequence encodes CASSPVTHYEQYF.

Here the CDR3 DNA reads TGTGCCTGGAGTGTGAGTTCCTATGGCTACACCTTC. It yields the protein CAWSVSSYGYTF. The chain uses TRBV30 and TRBJ1-2, with D unclear. V was pared by 0 bases and J by 4 bases, with 6 bases between. This CDR3 is 12 amino acids long. CDR1 is GTSNPN, CDR2 SVGIG, per germline (reference sequence).

The chain joins TRBV12-5 to TRBJ2-1; TRBD2 agrees at 12 bases. This CDR3 spans 15 amino acids. The germline gives CDR1 LGHNT, CDR2 FRNRAP. The trim removed 5 bases at V and 7 bases at J, leaving 6 bases unmatched. Written as DNA, the CDR3 is TGTGCTAGTGGTCTAGGACTAGCGGGATCGAATGAGCAGTTCTTC. This codes for CASGLGLAGSNEQFF.

This CDR3 is CSASDTSGFTDTQYF. In nucleotides, the CDR3 is TGCAGTGCTAGTGACACTAGCGGTTTCACAGATACGCAGTATTTT. The rearrangement uses TRBV20-1 and TRBJ2-3, with 8 positions matching TRBD2. Unmatched junction bases numbered 7, after V lost 3 bases and J lost 2 bases. CDR3 length: 15 amino acids. Germline V gene data show CDR1 as DFQATT and CDR2 as SNEGSKA (reference sequence).

This clone is a singleton in its sample. The chain has TRBV7-9 and TRBJ1-6, with D unresolved. CDR3 length: 14 amino acids. The V end lost 6 bases, the J end lost 9 bases, and 15 bases lay between the germline ends. Germline loops: CDR1 SEHNR, CDR2 FQNEAQ (reference sequence). This CDR3 reads CASSPTRRISPLHF. In DNA, the CDR3 is TGTGCCAGCAGTCCGACAAGGCGCATTTCACCCCTCCACTTT.

J is TRBJ2-1 and V is TRBV15; 9 bases line up with TRBD2. J was trimmed by 8 bases and V by 1 base; bases with no gene match: 9. Germline loops: CDR1 LNHNV, CDR2 YYDKDF (reference sequence). The CDR3 contains 16 residues. The CDR3 reads CATSRGRAGGSDEQFF. For the CDR3, the DNA is TGTGCCACCAGCAGAGGTCGGGCGGGAGGGTCCGATGAGCAGTTCTTC.

V usage is TRBV2 and J usage is TRBJ2-1; TRBD1 might be the D (6 bases). The germline CDR1 and CDR2 sequences are SNHLY and FYNNEI. This CDR3 is built from 14 residues. V gave up 4 bases and J gave up 9 bases, with 16 bases separating them. CDR3 region: CASSGPAQGTEQFF. For the CDR3, the DNA is TGTGCCAGCAGTGGCCCCGCACAGGGAACTGAGCAGTTCTTC.

V is TRBV15 and J is TRBJ1-5; D is uncertain. Trimming pared 0 bases from V and 8 bases from J, leaving 5 bases between. Germline-derived CDR1 and CDR2 are LNHNV and YYDKDF (reference sequence). CDR3 length equals 12 residues. CDR3 DNA sequence: TGTGCCACCAGCAGAGATCACGAGCCCCAGCATTTT. As protein: CATSRDHEPQHF.

The V and J genes are TRBV28 and TRBJ2-3; 12 bases line up with TRBD2. The germline V gene encodes CDR1 MDHEN and CDR2 SYDVKM. The CDR3 is made up of 16 amino acids. The V gene end was trimmed by 8 bases and the J gene end by 4 bases; junction bases not matched to a gene: 10. In DNA, the CDR3 is TGTGCCAGCGCCTCCCTCGGACTAGCGGGATCAGATACGCAGTATTTT. Translation: CASASLGLAGSDTQYF.